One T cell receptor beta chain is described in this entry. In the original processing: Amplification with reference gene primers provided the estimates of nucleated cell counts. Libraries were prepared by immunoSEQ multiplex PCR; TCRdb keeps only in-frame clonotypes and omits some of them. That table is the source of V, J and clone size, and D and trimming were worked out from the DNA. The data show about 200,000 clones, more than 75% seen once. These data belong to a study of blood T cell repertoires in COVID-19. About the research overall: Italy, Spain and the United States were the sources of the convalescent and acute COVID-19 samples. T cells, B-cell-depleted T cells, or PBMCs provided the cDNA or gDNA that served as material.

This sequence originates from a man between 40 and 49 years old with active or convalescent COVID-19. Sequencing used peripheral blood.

CDR3 residues: CASSYETASNQPQHF. Here the CDR3 DNA reads TGTGCCAGCTCATACGAGACAGCTAGCAATCAGCCCCAGCATTTT. The genes are TRBV18 and TRBJ1-5; weak D call: TRBD1 (5 bases). Germline V gene sequence: CDR1 KGHSH, CDR2 LQKENI. The CDR3 runs to 15 residues. V was trimmed by 5 bases and J by 0 bases, leaving 11 bases between them.